This TCR beta chain was profiled in a study of T-cell memory formation after mild COVID-19. Across the whole study: Clustering of TCRs was largely donor specific.

Trimming stripped 2 bases from V and 3 bases from J, with 7 bases between. In germline, CDR1 is SGHVS, CDR2 FNYEAQ. The CDR3 loop spans 14 amino acids. TCRdb processed the 5' RACE reads anew with MiXCR; each CDR3 protein has one entry. This sample carries 300,000 to 400,000 distinct CDR3 sequences, 15% to 20% of them seen once, and the ten largest clones take 20% to 25%. V and J are TRBV7-6 and TRBJ2-2, with a tentative D call TRBD1 (5 bases). Sequencing was performed on PBMCs or a T cell subset sorted from them (not recorded which). This receptor was identified in a man younger than 35 who had mild COVID-19 (a few samples of this study predate the infection). Cell type and time point are not known. CDR3 in amino acids: CASSLRQYTGELFF. The CDR3 nucleotides are TGTGCCAGCAGCTTACGACAGTACACCGGGGAGCTGTTTTTT.